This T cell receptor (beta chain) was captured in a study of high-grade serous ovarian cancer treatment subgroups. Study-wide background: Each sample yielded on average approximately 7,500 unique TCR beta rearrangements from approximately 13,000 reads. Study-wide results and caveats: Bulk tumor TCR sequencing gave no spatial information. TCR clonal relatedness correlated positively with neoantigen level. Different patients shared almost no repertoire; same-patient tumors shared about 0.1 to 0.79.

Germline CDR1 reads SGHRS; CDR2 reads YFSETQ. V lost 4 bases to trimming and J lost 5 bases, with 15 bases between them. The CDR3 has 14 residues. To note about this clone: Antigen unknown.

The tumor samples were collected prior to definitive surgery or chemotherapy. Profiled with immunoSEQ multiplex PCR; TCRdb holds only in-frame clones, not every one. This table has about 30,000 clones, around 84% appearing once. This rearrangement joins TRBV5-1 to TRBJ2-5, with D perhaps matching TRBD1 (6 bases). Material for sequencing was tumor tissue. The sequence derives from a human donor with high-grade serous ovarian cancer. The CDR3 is CASSQTGRRETQYF. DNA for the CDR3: TGCGCCAGCAGCCAGACAGGCCGACGGGAGACCCAGTACTTC.